The source of this T cell receptor beta chain is a study of blood T cells in healthy people across ages (dated by TCRdb to about 2015). Background for the entire study: Template switching captured roughly one uniquely barcoded TCR beta cDNA molecule per two T cells in model experiments. The study measured age-related changes in TCR beta repertoire diversity using deep sequencing normalized with unique cDNA molecular identifiers. Two additional independent replicas of 1 million unique cDNA reads from the same blood draw were analyzed for two donors (one aged 18 to 29 and one aged 80 or older). Donors were grouped into four age groups: young (average approximately 15 years), middle-aged (under 40), aged (around 60) and long-lived (approximately 78). Donors of different ages were randomly distributed across sequencing lanes to avoid experimental bias.

Taken from cysteine to phenylalanine, the CDR3 has 16 residues. The only DNA kept is the CDR3, 48 bases in frame from the first base. From the germline V gene, CDR1 is MGHRA and CDR2 is YSYEKL. The germline V end is reduced by 2 bases and the J end by 6 bases; junction bases left unmatched: 7. The donors were some 36 Caucasian individuals from Russia, aged about 6 to 100 years, who were systemically healthy. Each donor gave around 9 milliliters of peripheral blood, collected into EDTA-treated Vacutainer tubes. PBMCs were isolated by Ficoll-Paque density-gradient centrifugation, with at least 6 million obtained per sample. Trizol reagent was used to extract total RNA from PBMCs, with at least 6 micrograms per sample. The percentages of naive CD45RAhigh/CD27high T cells were determined by flow cytometry on a PBMC aliquot from every donor. In regard to this clonotype: Its antigen is unknown. Base qualities are not at hand, and no much larger clone is one base apart.

General conclusions and limits of the study: Total diversity estimates from one million sequenced T cells were considered lower bounds and underestimates. Bulk unsorted PBMC profiling prevented conclusive comparison of naive and antigen-experienced compartments. Observed TCR beta diversity per million T cells fell roughly linearly with age, and a significant reduction was already apparent by age about 43. Compared with the aged group, the long-lived group had more naive CD4+ T cells, fewer expanded clones and increased TCR diversity, suggesting age selection. Because donor CMV infection status was unknown, age-related changes in expanded clonotypes were potentially confounded. There was a strong correlation between observed TCR beta diversity and the percentage of naive T cells measured by flow cytometry.

Library preparation employed 5' RACE. The instrument given in TCRdb is Illumina HiSeq 2500. The second PCR ran for roughly 7 to 12 cycles and used a J-beta primer mix along with a sample-barcoded 5' primer. A unique molecular identifier was introduced onto each TCR beta cDNA molecule by a template-switch 5' adaptor carrying 12 random nucleotides. Each sample yielded at least 2.5 million CDR3-containing paired-end reads. First-strand cDNA synthesis was performed from all RNA using the Mint cDNA synthesis kit, with priming by a TRBC-specific oligonucleotide. Following uracil-DNA glycosylase treatment, all cDNA underwent a first 18-cycle PCR with the universal primers M1SS and BC2_uni_R. Under the source paper's analysis protocol: Normalization of each sample was performed by random selection of 1 million high-quality reads, each carrying a distinct molecular identifier. Instead of being binned into consensus sequences, reads with shared molecular identifiers were discarded. MiTCR, set to a Q25 quality threshold and the strictest error-elimination algorithm, was used for CDR3 identification, clonotype clustering and error correction. A nonparametric unseen species model with Euler transformation was used to estimate lower-bound total TCR beta diversity. TCRdb passed the public sequencing reads through fastp at Q25 and MiXCR, retaining productive beta sequences. Merged by CDR3 protein, the rows form single entries marked with the most common genes and DNA. The V and J calls come from TCRdb's annotation, not from the publication. In this sample the table shows about 1.7 million distinct CDR3 sequences, approximately 30% of which occur a single time. The ten largest clones add up to 7.7% of the sample.

The V and J segments used are TRBV4-1 and TRBJ2-2; 9 central bases correspond to TRBD2. This TCR was sampled from a woman in her twenties or thirties in good health. The material sequenced was blood. The DNA reads as follows: TGCGCCAGCAGCCAAAGGAGTAGCGGGGGCTCCGGGGAGCTGTTTTTT. It codes for CASSQRSSGGSGELFF.